This T cell receptor (beta chain) was retrieved from a study of human T cells and chemical hapten exposure. The wider study: Mainly, slight library volume differences in the pool made TCR yields vary. Study observations and caveats: Sensitization with DPC brought no change to TCRs above 1 in 1000 in frequency. Relative to control repertoires, expanded TCRs gave rise to significantly more large CDR3 similarity clusters. Expanded TCR counts at PT1 went up together with patch test score, a positive correlation.

Comment on this clonotype: What it binds is not known.

Time point denoted: pre-sensitization, week 0. The treatment was: therapeutic diphenylcyclopropenone sensitization with weekly scalp DPC. TCRdb called the RACE reads again in MiXCR, with one record for every CDR3 protein. The sample has about 260,000 distinct CDR3 sequences; about 8.6% are singletons. The clonotype comes from a woman in her 40s with alopecia areata. Some clones in this sample may be carry-over from other donors' samples. The source was whole blood, collected in connection with sensitization to the hapten diphenylcyclopropenone (DPC).

Here the CDR3 DNA reads TGTGCCAGCAGTCGGTACTCGGGTCGCGGCTCTAGCACAGATACGCAGTATTTT. Its translation: CASSRYSGRGSSTDTQYF. The chain employs TRBV28 and TRBJ2-3; D uncertain. This CDR3 has 18 residues. Looked up from germline, CDR1 is MDHEN and CDR2 is SYDVKM. V was clipped by 5 bases and J by 0 bases, with 21 bases between them.